This is a list of T cell receptor beta chains from one sample in a study of T cell responses to AZD1222 COVID-19 vaccine. Profiling relied on immunoSEQ multiplex PCR, and the TCRdb table lists in-frame clones only, not all of them. The sample has about 86,000 clones; roughly 90% are singletons. Source: peripheral blood, taken 28 days after the second AZD1222 dose. The receptor source for this set is an adult who received the AZD1222 COVID-19 vaccine. Each CDR3 is given with its conserved first and last residue. Each record gives: V gene, J gene, CDR3 protein.

>TRBV2|TRBJ2-7
CASSTMRGGYEQYF
>TRBV24-1|TRBJ1-2
CATSDRQGSGYTF
>TRBV10-1|TRBJ2-2
CASSEVYGTTNTGELFF
>TRBV5-1|TRBJ1-2
CASSLEGFPNYGYTF
>TRBV7-3|TRBJ2-5
CASSILGQPQETQYF
>TRBV10-1|TRBJ1-1
CASSEGRGTFAEAFF
>TRBV18|TRBJ2-5
CASSPLYQETQYF
>TRBV4-3|TRBJ1-1
CASSQGQGRDTEAFF
>TRBV7-8|TRBJ1-6
CASSTGDRLGSPLHF
>TRBV30|TRBJ1-1
CAWRASDSTEAFF
>TRBV2|TRBJ1-5
CASSGLDRGGQPQHF
>TRBV19|TRBJ1-4
CASSIPRTTNEKLFF
>TRBV2|TRBJ1-4
CASSLRGLNEKLFF
>TRBV6-1|TRBJ2-5
CASSENYEETQYF
>TRBV24-1|TRBJ2-2
CATSPGRGITGELFF
>TRBV2|TRBJ1-1
CASKPGGATEAFF
>TRBV5-1|TRBJ1-2
CASSLGESGSTDYTF
>TRBV29-1|TRBJ2-1
CSVESGASGRWDEQFF
>TRBV2|TRBJ2-2
CASSDDPPGTTSPGELFF
>TRBV28|TRBJ1-6
CASSLTGQFPNRALHF
>TRBV5-1|TRBJ2-1
CASSLVLAGGPGNNEQFF
>TRBV5-8|TRBJ1-2
CASSFLQRYGYTF